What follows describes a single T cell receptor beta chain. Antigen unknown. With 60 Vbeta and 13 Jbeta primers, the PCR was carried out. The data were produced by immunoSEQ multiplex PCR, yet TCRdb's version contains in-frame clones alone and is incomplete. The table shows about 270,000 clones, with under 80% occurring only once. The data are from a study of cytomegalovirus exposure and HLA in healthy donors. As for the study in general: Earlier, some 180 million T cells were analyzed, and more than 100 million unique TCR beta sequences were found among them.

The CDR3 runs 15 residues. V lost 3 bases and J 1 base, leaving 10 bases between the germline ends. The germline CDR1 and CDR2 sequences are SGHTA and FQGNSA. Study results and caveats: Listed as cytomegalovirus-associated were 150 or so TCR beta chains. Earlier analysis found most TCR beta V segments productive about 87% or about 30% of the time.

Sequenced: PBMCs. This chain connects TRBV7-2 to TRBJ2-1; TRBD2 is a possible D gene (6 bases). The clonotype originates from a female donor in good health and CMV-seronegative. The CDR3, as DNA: TGTGCCAGCAGCTTTAGCGGTAGATCCTACAATGAGCAGTTCTTC. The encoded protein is CASSFSGRSYNEQFF.